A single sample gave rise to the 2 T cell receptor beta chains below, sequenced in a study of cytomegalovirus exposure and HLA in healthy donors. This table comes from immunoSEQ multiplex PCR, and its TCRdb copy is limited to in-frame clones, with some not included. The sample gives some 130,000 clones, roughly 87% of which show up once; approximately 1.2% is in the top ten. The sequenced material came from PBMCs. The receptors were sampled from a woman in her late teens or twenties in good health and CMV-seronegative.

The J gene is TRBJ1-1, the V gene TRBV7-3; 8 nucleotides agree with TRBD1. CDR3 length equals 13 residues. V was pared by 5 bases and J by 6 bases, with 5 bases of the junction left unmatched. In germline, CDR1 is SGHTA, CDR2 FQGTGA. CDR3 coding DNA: TGTGCCAGCAGCATTAAGACAGGGGCTGAAGCTTTCTTT. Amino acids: CASSIKTGAEAFF.

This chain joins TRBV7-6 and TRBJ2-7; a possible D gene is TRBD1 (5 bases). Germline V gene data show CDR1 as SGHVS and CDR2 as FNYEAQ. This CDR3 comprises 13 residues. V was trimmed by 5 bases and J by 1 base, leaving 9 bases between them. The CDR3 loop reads CASSDTGSYEQYF. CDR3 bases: TGTGCCAGCAGCGACACAGGTTCCTACGAGCAGTACTTC.